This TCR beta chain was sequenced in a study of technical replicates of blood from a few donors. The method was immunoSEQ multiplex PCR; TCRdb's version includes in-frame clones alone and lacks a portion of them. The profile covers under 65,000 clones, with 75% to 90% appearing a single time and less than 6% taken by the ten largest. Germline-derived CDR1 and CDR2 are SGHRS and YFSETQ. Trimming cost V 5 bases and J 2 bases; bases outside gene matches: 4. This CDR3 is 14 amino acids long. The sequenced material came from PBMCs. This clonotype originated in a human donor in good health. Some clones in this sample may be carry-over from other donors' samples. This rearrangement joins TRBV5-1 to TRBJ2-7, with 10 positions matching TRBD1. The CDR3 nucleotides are TGCGCCAGCAGGCGGGGGACAGGGGCCTACGAGCAGTACTTC. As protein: CASRRGTGAYEQYF.